The present entry profiles one T cell receptor (beta chain) with its context. The target antigen is unknown. The length of the CDR3 is 13 residues. Germline V gene lookup returns CDR1 DFQATT and CDR2 SNEGSKA (reference sequence). V was clipped by 6 bases and J by 3 bases; unmatched bases: 4. Unique molecular identifiers were carried by the TCR beta cDNA libraries. TCRdb analysed the PCR reads with MiXCR anew, one entry per CDR3 protein. The sample lists 800,000 to 950,000 distinct CDR3 sequences, roughly 50% occurring once. The data are from a study of post-analysis software for immune sequencing data. Study-wide results and caveats: Relative to controls, patients had about five TRBV segments at higher frequency, with TRBV5-6, TRBV5-1 and TRBV20-1 among these.

The chain uses TRBV20-1 and TRBJ1-2; TRBD1 agrees at 10 bases. The sequencing sample was made of blood. The origin of this receptor is a girl aged 5-17 years with multiple sclerosis. The CDR3 sequence is CSARQGADYGYTF. The CDR3 coding sequence is TGCAGTGCACGACAGGGGGCGGACTATGGCTACACCTTC.